This entry lists 27 T cell receptor beta chains sequenced from one sample in a study of blood T cell repertoires in COVID-19 (dated by TCRdb to between 2020 and 2021). Library preparation employed the immunoSEQ multiplex PCR assay. As stored in TCRdb, this immuneACCESS dataset retains in-frame rearrangements with V and J assigned. A fraction of the clones does not appear; measured against another copy, unresolved V genes explain less than half of the discrepancy, and the remainder lacks a known reason. Present in this sample are roughly 400,000 clones, 80% to 95% of which were seen just once. The ten largest account for approximately 0.65% of the sample. Sample: PBMCs or T cells enriched from blood (not recorded which). These receptors originate from a man aged 18 to 30 who had recovered from COVID-19.

V is TRBV29-1 and J is TRBJ2-6; 8 bases agree with TRBD1. J gave up 3 bases and V 1 base, and 2 bases lay outside the gene matches. The CDR3 extends over 15 amino acids. Germline CDR1 SQVTM, CDR2 ANQGSEA. The DNA for the CDR3 is TGCAGCGTTGAAGGGACAGGGCTTGGGGCCAACGTCCTGACTTTC. Translated: CSVEGTGLGANVLTF.

The V and J genes are TRBV6-5 and TRBJ1-3, with D uncertain. With 10 bases removed from V and 0 bases from J, the gap between germline ends came to 10 bases. The CDR3 totals 13 residues. Germline CDR1 reads MNHEY; CDR2 reads SVGAGI. This CDR3 is CATRLASGNTIYF. The CDR3 DNA reads as TGTGCCACCAGACTCGCCTCTGGAAACACCATATATTTT.

The chain couples TRBV15 to TRBJ2-5, with 10 positions matching TRBD1. The CDR3 runs 21 residues. V trimming: 0 bases; J trimming: 5 bases; junction bases outside the gene matches: 21. Germline values: CDR1 LNHNV, CDR2 YYDKDF (reference sequence). The CDR3 protein is CATSRDQGTGVAGRFPETQYF. The CDR3 nucleotides read TGTGCCACCAGCAGAGATCAAGGGACAGGGGTCGCGGGCCGGTTTCCCGAGACCCAGTACTTC.

The V gene is TRBV9, the J gene TRBJ1-3, with D perhaps matching TRBD1 (5 bases). CDR3 length: 17 residues. CDR1 SGDLS and CDR2 YYNGEE come from the germline V gene. The V gene lost 3 bases and the J gene lost 3 bases, with 19 bases spanning the gap. The CDR3 is CASSAQPGGIGGNTIYF. In DNA, the CDR3 is TGTGCCAGCAGCGCCCAACCGGGGGGAATCGGTGGAAACACCATATATTTT.

V gene TRBV6-5 combines with J gene TRBJ1-4; D is possibly TRBD1 (6 bases). Deletions cut 7 bases from V and 7 bases from J, with 19 bases between. CDR3 size: 15 residues. CDR1 and CDR2 (germline): MNHEY, SVGAGI. As DNA, the CDR3 is TGTGCCAGCATTACCTCACAGGGTCTGGGTGAAAAACTGTTTTTT. Translation: CASITSQGLGEKLFF.

The chain uses TRBV2 and TRBJ2-7, with 8 bases identical to TRBD1. The V gene's germline CDR1 is SNHLY and CDR2 FYNNEI. V lost 6 bases and J lost 3; bases outside the gene matches: 10. This CDR3 spans 15 amino acids. The CDR3 DNA is TGTGCCAGCAGCGAAACAGGGGGTCAATTCTACGAGCAGTACTTC. This sequence encodes CASSETGGQFYEQYF. Full variable domain (missing parts from reference TRBV2 and TRBJ2-7): EPEVTQTPSHQVTQMGQEVILRCVPISNHLYFYWYRQILGQKVEFLVSFYNNEISEKSEIFDDQFSVERPDGSNFTLKIRSTKLEDSAMYFCASSETGGQFYEQYFGPGTRLTVT.

J is TRBJ1-2 and V is TRBV30, with D perhaps matching TRBD1 (6 bases). V lost 3 bases and J 2 bases, leaving 19 bases between the germline ends. The CDR3 has 16 residues. Germline V gene data show CDR1 as GTSNPN and CDR2 as SVGIG (reference sequence). CDR3 amino acids: CAWRMRTAYGNYGYTF. In DNA, the CDR3 is TGTGCCTGGAGAATGAGGACAGCTTATGGAAACTATGGCTACACCTTC.

The chain has TRBV11-2 and TRBJ1-1; 10 nucleotides line up with TRBD1. The trim removed 5 bases at V and 0 bases at J, leaving 9 bases unmatched. CDR1 is SGHAT, CDR2 FQNNGV, per germline. This CDR3 comprises 17 residues. This chain's CDR3 is CASSLVTGGLMNTEAFF. CDR3 sequence (DNA): TGTGCCAGCAGCCTCGTGACAGGGGGCCTCATGAACACTGAAGCTTTCTTT.

J is TRBJ1-6 and V is TRBV9, with D possibly being TRBD1 (6 bases). Between the trimmed V and J ends, which lost 4 bases and 6 bases, there was a span of 14 bases. The CDR3 contains 15 residues. The germline V gene encodes CDR1 SGDLS and CDR2 YYNGEE. CDR3 sequence: CASSPLTGVNSPLHF. The CDR3 DNA is TGTGCCAGCAGCCCATTGACAGGTGTTAATTCACCCCTCCACTTT. Full variable domain (outside the CDR3, taken from reference TRBV9 and TRBJ1-6): DSGVTQTPKHLITATGQRVTLRCSPRSGDLSVYWYQQSLDQGLQFLIQYYNGEERAKGNILERFSAQQFPDLHSELNLSSLELGDSALYFCASSPLTGVNSPLHFGNGTRLTVT.

The rearrangement links TRBV27 to TRBJ2-1; 10 bases are shared with TRBD2. Germline CDR1 and CDR2: MNHEY and SMNVEV (reference sequence). V dropped 6 bases and J dropped 5; count of bases not matched to a gene: 7. The CDR3 is 15 residues long. The CDR3 reads CASSHASGRNNEQFF. DNA for the CDR3: TGTGCCAGCAGCCACGCTAGCGGGAGAAACAATGAGCAGTTCTTC.

The CDR3 nucleotides read TGTGCCAGCAGCCAAGGCTGGGGAGGGGCCTCCACAGATACGCAGTATTTT. As protein: CASSQGWGGASTDTQYF. This chain links TRBV3-1 (or the pseudogene TRBV3-2) with TRBJ2-3, with 7 nucleotides matching TRBD2. This CDR3 spans 17 amino acids. From germline, CDR1 is LGHDT and CDR2 YNNKEL (reference sequence). V was clipped by 1 base and J by 2 bases; unmatched bases: 9.

Worth noting for this clone: The germline gene is not matched at one end of the junction; a read error may be the cause. The chain is built from TRBV5-8 and TRBJ2-7; the match to TRBD1 covers 7 bases. The CDR3 is 14 amino acids. Germline assignment: CDR1 SGHTS and CDR2 YDEGEE. Here the CDR3 reads CASSLGQGSNEQYF. The CDR3 DNA reads as TGTGCCAGCAGCTTGGGACAGGGCTCCAACGAGCAGTACTTC.

The CDR3 coding sequence is TGTGCCACCAGCAACAGCCTCAATCAGCCCCAGCATTTT. This translates into CATSNSLNQPQHF. The J gene is TRBJ1-5, the V gene TRBV15; D gene ambiguous. CDR3 length: 13 amino acids. Germline V gene data show CDR1 as LNHNV and CDR2 as YYDKDF (reference sequence). The V gene lost 4 bases and the J gene lost 3 bases, with 7 bases spanning the gap.

The V and J genes are TRBV5-1 and TRBJ1-1; TRBD1 agrees at 8 bases. The junction had 9 bases not matched to a gene; V was cut back by 4 bases and J by 7 bases. The germline gives CDR1 SGHRS, CDR2 YFSETQ. This CDR3 contains 14 residues. The CDR3 sequence is CASSDGQGKFEAFF. CDR3 nucleotides: TGCGCCAGCAGCGATGGACAGGGAAAATTTGAAGCTTTCTTT. Full variable domain (outside the CDR3, taken from reference TRBV5-1 and TRBJ1-1): KAGVTQTPRYLIKTRGQQVTLSCSPISGHRSVSWYQQTPGQGLQFLFEYFSETQRNKGNFPGRFSGRQFSNSRSEMNVSTLELGDSALYLCASSDGQGKFEAFFGQGTRLTVV.

The CDR3 coding sequence is TGTGCCAGCAGCGCCGCGCCCGGGGGAACTGGATCAAAAAAGGAAAAACTGTTTTTT. Residues: CASSAAPGGTGSKKEKLFF. The chain joins TRBV7-9 to TRBJ1-4, with D possibly being TRBD1 (5 bases). CDR1 is SEHNR, CDR2 FQNEAQ, per germline (reference sequence). The length of the CDR3 is 19 residues. The V and J ends lost 5 bases and 8 bases respectively, with 30 bases between them.

The CDR3 DNA reads as TGTGCTAGTGGTTTGGTACTGAAGCGAGGGACTGAAGCTTTCTTT. As protein: CASGLVLKRGTEAFF. The chain recombines TRBV12-5 with TRBJ1-1, with D unclear. The CDR3 spans 15 residues. V lost 0 bases and J 5 bases, leaving 13 bases between the germline ends. CDR1 is LGHNT and CDR2 is FRNRAP in the germline V gene.

The gene calls are TRBV29-1 and TRBJ2-5; D is unclear. Trimming removed 4 bases from V and 5 bases from J, with 8 bases in between. Germline CDR1 reads SQVTM; CDR2 reads ANQGSEA. CDR3 length equals 11 residues. The DNA of the CDR3 is TGCAGCGTTGGCCGTCGGGAGACCCAGTACTTC. This encodes CSVGRRETQYF.

This chain uses TRBV4-1 with TRBJ2-7; D not certain. Between the trimmed V and J ends, which lost 2 bases and 5 bases, there was a span of 10 bases. CDR1 is MGHRA, CDR2 YSYEKL, per germline. The CDR3 contains 13 residues. CDR3 nucleotides: TGCGCCAGCAGCCAATTGGGCGTAGACGAGCAGTACTTC. Its protein product is CASSQLGVDEQYF.

On this clone: The sample carries other DNA sequences with the same CDR3. This sequence joins TRBV7-8 and TRBJ1-1; 7 bases match TRBD1. Germline CDR1 reads SGHVS; CDR2 reads FQNEAQ. This CDR3 is 14 amino acids long. V shed 3 bases, J shed 1 base, and the junction held 2 bases outside the gene matches. The CDR3 loop reads CASSFGQANTEAFF. DNA for the CDR3: TGTGCCAGCAGCTTTGGACAGGCGAACACTGAAGCTTTCTTT.

This chain links TRBV29-1 with TRBJ2-5, with D unresolved. The germline V gene encodes CDR1 SQVTM and CDR2 ANQGSEA. V lost 1 base to trimming and J lost 5 bases, with 11 bases between them. The CDR3 is 13 amino acids. CDR3 coding DNA: TGCAGCGTTGAAGTTACGGGTGCTGAGACCCAGTACTTC. Protein sequence: CSVEVTGAETQYF.

V and J are TRBV5-1 and TRBJ1-1; tentatively, D is TRBD1 (6 bases). V shed 0 bases and J shed 6 bases, with 15 bases lying between them. Per germline, CDR1 SGHRS and CDR2 YFSETQ. CDR3 length equals 15 residues. The CDR3 here is CASSLEGLGAPEAFF. In nucleotides, the CDR3 is TGCGCCAGCAGCTTGGAAGGGTTGGGGGCTCCTGAAGCTTTCTTT.

This chain uses TRBV5-1 with TRBJ2-5, with TRBD2 matching 7 bases. This CDR3 region has 15 residues. V shed 3 bases, J shed 3 bases, and the junction held 8 bases outside the gene matches. Germline CDR1 is SGHRS and CDR2 is YFSETQ. The CDR3 loop reads CASSSGSGHKETQYF. The CDR3 region has the DNA TGCGCCAGCAGCTCCGGTAGCGGGCACAAAGAGACCCAGTACTTC.

The chain uses TRBV5-5 and TRBJ2-1; perhaps TRBD1 as D (6 bases). This CDR3 region has 13 residues. Germline V gene data show CDR1 as SGHKS and CDR2 as YYEKEE (reference sequence). The V end was cut by 4 bases, the J end by 4 bases, with 9 bases between. The CDR3 sequence: CASSVDSYNEQFF. The CDR3 nucleotides are TGTGCCAGCAGCGTGGACAGTTACAATGAGCAGTTCTTC.

V and J are TRBV18 and TRBJ2-5, with 10 nucleotides matching TRBD1. The trim removed 6 bases at V and 8 bases at J, leaving 9 bases unmatched. This CDR3 is 14 amino acids long. CDR1 and CDR2 (germline): KGHSH, LQKENI. The CDR3 bases are TGTGCCAGCTCCCCGGGACAGGGGATTGAAACCCAGTACTTC. Its protein is CASSPGQGIETQYF.

The J gene is TRBJ1-1, the V gene TRBV12-3 or TRBV12-4; no firm D call. The V end lost 6 bases, the J end lost 4 bases, and 12 bases lay between the germline ends. The CDR3 is 13 amino acids. This chain's CDR3 is CASRRHIITEAFF. CDR3 DNA sequence: TGTGCCAGCAGACGACATATAATCACTGAAGCTTTCTTT.

The chain carries TRBV10-1 and TRBJ2-2; TRBD1 matches at 10 bases. The CDR3 consists of 14 residues. Germline lookup yields CDR1 WNHNN and CDR2 SYGVQD (reference sequence). The junction had 3 bases not matched to a gene; V was cut back by 6 bases and J by 5 bases. Written as DNA, the CDR3 is TGCGCCAGCAGGAAGGACAGGGGGACCGGGGAGCTGTTTTTT. It encodes CASRKDRGTGELFF.

The chain couples TRBV7-2 to TRBJ1-3; TRBD1 aligns across 7 bases. CDR1 is SGHTA, CDR2 FQGNSA, per germline. The J segment lost 0 bases and the V segment lost 5 bases, leaving 7 bases of the junction unmatched. CDR3 size: 16 residues. CDR3 nucleotides: TGTGCCAGCAGCACGACAGGGTTAACCTCTGGAAACACCATATATTTT. Translating it yields CASSTTGLTSGNTIYF. Using reference TRBV7-2 and TRBJ1-3 for the parts outside the CDR3, the full variable domain is GAGVSQSPSNKVTEKGKDVELRCDPISGHTALYWYRQSLGQGLEFLIYFQGNSAPDKSGLPSDRFSAERTGGSVSTLTIQRTQQEDSAVYLCASSTTGLTSGNTIYFGEGSWLTVV.